One and the same sample provided the 19 T cell receptor beta chains below, sequenced in a study of cytomegalovirus exposure and HLA in healthy donors. PCR used 60 Vbeta primers and 13 Jbeta primers. Clones were sequenced by immunoSEQ multiplex PCR, and TCRdb holds only the in-frame ones, with some missing. The sample is made up of some 120,000 clones, and the top ten hold under 1.3% of it. The sample consisted of PBMCs. The receptors originated from a man younger than 35 in good health and CMV-seronegative.

In nucleotides, the CDR3 is TGTGCCAGCTCACCATGGGGAGGGGCTCTCCCCACTGAAGCTTTCTTT. Amino acids: CASSPWGGALPTEAFF. V is TRBV18 and J is TRBJ1-1; the D gene is possibly TRBD1 (5 bases). V lost 2 bases and J lost 4, with 17 bases in between. This CDR3 is built from 16 residues. Looked up from germline, CDR1 is KGHSH and CDR2 is LQKENI.

The genes are TRBV30 and TRBJ1-1; TRBD1 agrees at 7 bases. V was pared by 1 base and J by 7 bases, with 6 bases of the junction left unmatched. The CDR3 sequence is 13 residues long. Germline-derived CDR1 and CDR2 are GTSNPN and SVGIG (reference sequence). The CDR3 bases are TGTGCCTGGAGTGGGAATAGGGGGCTTGAAGCTTTCTTT. It codes for CAWSGNRGLEAFF.

V gene TRBV7-9 combines with J gene TRBJ2-5, with 7 bases fitting TRBD1. CDR3 length: 15 residues. After removal of 4 bases from V and 0 bases from J, the junction contained 5 bases not matched to a gene. Germline CDR1 SEHNR, CDR2 FQNEAQ (reference sequence). CDR3: CASSSTGDYQETQYF. CDR3 in DNA: TGTGCCAGCAGCTCCACAGGGGATTACCAAGAGACCCAGTACTTC.

The rearrangement uses TRBV28 and TRBJ1-1; 8 nucleotides align to TRBD1. This CDR3 is 13 amino acids long. Germline CDR1 is MDHEN and CDR2 is SYDVKM. J lost 10 bases, V lost 6 bases, and 10 bases had no gene match. CDR3 in amino acids: CASRTGGGGLAFF. In nucleotides, the CDR3 is TGTGCCAGCAGAACAGGGGGAGGGGGCTTAGCTTTCTTT.

The chain has TRBV11-1 and TRBJ1-1; D unclear. This CDR3 has 15 amino acids. V lost 2 bases to trimming and J lost 3 bases, with 13 bases between them. Per the germline V gene, CDR1 is SGHAT and CDR2 is FQDESV (reference sequence). DNA of the CDR3: TGTGCCAGCAGCTTATTCGGGAAGACGGACACTGAAGCTTTCTTT. Translated: CASSLFGKTDTEAFF.

This chain links TRBV5-5 with TRBJ2-7, with a possible D match to TRBD2 (5 bases). The germline gives CDR1 SGHKS, CDR2 YYEKEE (reference sequence). The CDR3 is made up of 14 amino acids. V lost 0 bases and J lost 2, with 9 bases in between. The CDR3 nucleotides read TGTGCCAGCAGCTTGGCCCCGGGGACCTACGAGCAGTACTTC. This gives the protein CASSLAPGTYEQYF.

The chain couples TRBV4-1 to TRBJ2-4; D may be TRBD2 (5 bases). The CDR3 has 17 residues. Trimming took 1 base from V and 0 from J, leaving 13 bases between them. The germline gives CDR1 MGHRA, CDR2 YSYEKL. CDR3 DNA: TGCGCCAGCAGCCAAGCGGAGGTGGGATTAGCCAAAAACATTCAGTACTTC. As protein: CASSQAEVGLAKNIQYF.

The chain is built from TRBV25-1 and TRBJ1-2, with 7 bases fitting TRBD1. J was trimmed by 4 bases and V by 2 bases; bases with no gene match: 4. Per the germline V gene, CDR1 is MGHDK and CDR2 is SYGVNS. CDR3 length equals 14 residues. CDR3: CASSERQGFYGYTF. The CDR3, as DNA: TGTGCCAGCAGTGAAAGACAGGGATTCTATGGCTACACCTTC.

This chain connects TRBV9 to TRBJ1-6; 7 bases are shared with TRBD1. The V gene end was trimmed by 3 bases and the J gene end by 8 bases; junction bases not matched to a gene: 11. The germline gives CDR1 SGDLS, CDR2 YYNGEE. The CDR3 runs to 16 residues. DNA of the CDR3: TGTGCCAGCAGCGGGTCGACAGGGCATTTTGATTCACCCCTCCACTTT. Protein: CASSGSTGHFDSPLHF.

The chain carries TRBV28 and TRBJ2-5; 11 positions agree with TRBD1. The CDR3 has 16 amino acids. The V gene's germline CDR1 is MDHEN and CDR2 SYDVKM. J gave up 3 bases and V 5 bases, and 8 bases lay outside the gene matches. DNA of the CDR3: TGTGCCAGCAGTATCGGAACGGGACAGGGGGAAGAGACCCAGTACTTC. Protein: CASSIGTGQGEETQYF.

The chain employs TRBV6-1 and TRBJ1-5; D remains unclear. CDR1 is MNHNS and CDR2 is SASEGT in the germline V gene. CDR3 size: 14 residues. V lost 8 bases to trimming and J lost 3 bases, with 14 bases between them. CDR3 in amino acids: CASRSYSLNQPQHF. In nucleotides, the CDR3 is TGTGCCAGCCGTTCGTACAGTCTCAATCAGCCCCAGCATTTT.

The DNA of the CDR3 is TGCGCCAGCAGCACCGGACAGGGCTACGAGCAGTACTTC. Its protein product is CASSTGQGYEQYF. The V call is TRBV5-1, the J call TRBJ2-7; 8 bases fit TRBD1. After removal of 4 bases from V and 3 bases from J, the junction contained 3 bases not matched to a gene. The CDR3 spans 13 residues. Germline CDR1 is SGHRS and CDR2 is YFSETQ.

This chain uses TRBV6-1 with TRBJ1-2; the D gene is possibly TRBD1 (5 bases). Deletions cut 0 bases from V and 4 bases from J, with 15 bases between. The length of the CDR3 is 16 residues. Germline CDR1 MNHNS, CDR2 SASEGT. CDR3 sequence: CASSEAVSQGSYGYTF. The CDR3 nucleotides read TGTGCCAGCAGTGAAGCGGTCTCGCAGGGCAGCTATGGCTACACCTTC.

This chain connects TRBV4-1 to TRBJ1-1; D remains ambiguous. Per the germline V gene, CDR1 is MGHRA and CDR2 is YSYEKL. Trimming removed 7 bases from V and 3 bases from J, with 12 bases in between. The CDR3 has 13 residues. CDR3: CASTGEVDTEAFF. CDR3 nucleotides: TGCGCCAGCACCGGGGAAGTGGACACTGAAGCTTTCTTT.

This chain links TRBV19 with TRBJ2-7; no clear D gene. The V end was cut by 0 bases, the J end by 9 bases, with 6 bases between. The CDR3 is 11 amino acids. CDR1 and CDR2 from the germline V gene are LNHDA and SQIVND (reference sequence). CDR3 sequence: CASSIDNRQYF. As DNA, the CDR3 is TGTGCCAGTAGTATAGATAATCGGCAGTACTTC.

J is TRBJ1-4 and V is TRBV30, with 7 bases identical to TRBD1. V lost 6 bases, J lost 8 bases, and 12 bases stayed unmatched. Germline CDR1 and CDR2: GTSNPN and SVGIG (reference sequence). The CDR3 sequence is 14 residues long. CDR3 protein: CACHSKGGEEKLFF. As DNA, the CDR3 is TGTGCCTGCCACTCAAAAGGGGGCGAAGAAAAACTGTTTTTT.

V and J are TRBV5-1 and TRBJ2-7; D gene ambiguous. V lost 4 bases to trimming and J lost 6 bases, with 20 bases between them. This CDR3 contains 15 residues. In germline, CDR1 is SGHRS, CDR2 YFSETQ. Here the CDR3 DNA reads TGCGCCAGCAGCCCTGAATGGTCGGAGACGGGCGAGCAGTACTTC. Translating gives CASSPEWSETGEQYF.

This rearrangement joins TRBV19 to TRBJ2-1; 8 positions match TRBD2. The length of the CDR3 is 16 residues. V was clipped by 1 base and J by 9 bases; unmatched bases: 11. The germline V gene has CDR1 LNHDA and CDR2 SQIVND (reference sequence). The CDR3 sequence: CASSIVGGTRALEQFF. CDR3 DNA sequence: TGTGCCAGTAGTATAGTGGGGGGGACTAGAGCTCTTGAGCAGTTCTTC.

J is TRBJ1-2 and V is TRBV27, with TRBD1 matching over 9 bases. This CDR3 has 13 amino acids. J gave up 6 bases and V 5 bases, and 4 bases lay outside the gene matches. Germline CDR1 and CDR2: MNHEY and SMNVEV (reference sequence). CDR3 nucleotide sequence: TGTGCCAGCAGTGTGGACAGGGGCAATGGCTACACCTTC. Translation gives CASSVDRGNGYTF.